This TCR beta chain was captured in a study of cytomegalovirus exposure and HLA in healthy donors (dated by TCRdb to 2017 to 2019). For context, the study as a whole: An earlier analysis of 587 of the donors reported 250 to 300 Gb of sequence data and around 100 million unique TCR beta sequences obtained from about 170 million T cells. About 300 gigabases of sequencing data and 80 million or so unique TCR sequences were included in an early release covering several hundred HLA-typed donors. Alongside the repertoire data, information on donor age, sex, ethnicity and CMV serostatus was compiled. The study used immunosequencing to profile the T cell repertoires of approximately 630 subjects and linked those repertoires to cytomegalovirus serostatus. Every repertoire in the discovery cohort had been generated on one and the same sequencing platform. Roughly 5 DR-DQ haplotypes were handled as single units for association and clustering, since linkage in the cohort was strong. The study was designed to test whether signatures of past pathogen exposure could be identified by cataloging public T cell receptors. To predict cytomegalovirus infection status, the study combined high-throughput TCR immunosequencing, statistical association of individual TCRs with disease status, and machine learning. Typing coverage varied by locus: roughly 620-630 donors for A, B, C, DRB1 and DQB1; more than 500 for DQA1; about 570 for DPA1; approximately 470 for DPB1. Rather than drawing on any new phenotypic data, the later analysis identified candidate immune exposures from TCR beta sequences and the way those sequences occurred across donors. HLA typing included class I and class II loci at four-digit resolution. On average, roughly 250,000 unique TCR beta nucleotide sequences were sequenced per donor among more than 350 genotyped donors of the cohort, with about 17% of those sequences being non-productive. The genetic ancestry cluster associated with self-reported Caucasian donors included around 76% of the roughly 410 genotyped donors. A later genetic analysis used genome-wide SNP genotypes for about 60% of the 666 donors, treating that subset as a discovery cohort. An earlier analysis of roughly 580 of the donors used high-throughput TCR beta sequencing to judge whether each TCR beta V gene segment behaved as functional or pseudogenic. In addition to the first cohort of 650 to 750 subjects, a separate validation cohort of some 120 different subjects was used. A later analysis re-examined previously published TCR beta repertoires from just over 650 donors and added high-resolution HLA genotyping to investigate patterns of TCR occurrence.

What the work shows at the level of the full study, not this receptor alone: A further reported finding was that TCR beta sequences accurately predicted the HLA-A and HLA-B alleles for most subjects in the first cohort. Roughly 15 rarely observed V segments, including chromosome 9 orphons, were excluded from the earlier analysis of several hundred of the donors because counts were too low. CMV serostatus was the only immune exposure information available for the cohort. Linkage disequilibrium might explain the correlated functional status among segregating V segments, but an unknown experimental factor could not be excluded. The authors suggested that the approach could potentially be generalized to other disease states and immunological phenotypes. In a later analysis, several top co-occurrence clusters were reported to appear linked to parvovirus B19, influenza, CMV and Epstein-Barr virus. Because HLA typing was unavailable for some donors at each locus, only the typed subset was used in association tests. An association between a missense DCLRE1C variant and V-gene and J-gene trimming of TCR beta chains was found in a later genetic analysis and replicated in an independent cohort. When HLA alleles, especially DR and DQ, strongly co-occurred, TCR associations were difficult to assign to individual alleles. An earlier analysis of around 600 of the donors showed that most TCR beta V segments appeared in productive rearrangements either about 87% or about 30% of the time, which broadly matched IMGT annotations. Because the 87-base-pair reads could not distinguish some IMGT-functional V segments, including TRBV6-2 and TRBV6-3, those segments were excluded. In this cohort, only TCR beta chains were sequenced, and detectable features were limited by the absence of alpha or paired-chain data. A cluster of highly shared sequence variants was judged likely to represent a technical artifact of the sequencing pipeline. Roughly uniform sequencing depth across donors was assumed in presence/absence analyses, although this assumption may not hold. According to a later analysis, TCR association rates differed among HLA loci, with DRB1 alleles showing the most associated TCRs and HLA-C alleles showing the fewest. In both the original and validation cohorts, the classifier was reported to diagnose cytomegalovirus status with high specificity and sensitivity. A total of 150 to 200 TCR beta chains were listed by the study as associated with cytomegalovirus. A few of the identified cytomegalovirus-associated TCR beta chains were confirmed in vitro to be specific for cytomegalovirus antigens. Most TCR sequences were seen in very few donors, while some public TCRs were found in many individuals. A later genetic analysis reported fewer N-insertions in productive TCRs among donors in an Asian-associated ancestry cluster than the roughly 700-donor mean. A later analysis found that most CMV-associated TCR beta chains appeared HLA-restricted, with HLA associations seemingly driven largely by CMV exposure. In a later analysis, HLA-associated TCR beta chains were found to be more clonally expanded and to have lower generation probabilities than equally common non-associated chains. A later analysis associated roughly 17,000 TCR beta sequences with specific HLA alleles at a false discovery rate of 0.05.

Reading the germline V gene gives CDR1 LGHNA and CDR2 YNFKEQ. Reading from cysteine to phenylalanine, the CDR3 counts 18 amino acids. The sequence is cut down to CDR3 DNA, 54 bases in frame from base 1. Germline trimming: 0 bases from V, 5 bases from J; junction bases outside gene matches: 14. About this clone itself: The target of this receptor is not known.

Receptor amplification or capture employed the immunoSEQ multiplex PCR assay. The multiplex PCR relied on a mix of 60 forward primers for TCR Vbeta segments and 13 reverse primers for TCR Jbeta segments. A multiplex PCR assay on genomic DNA amplified the CDR3 region of rearranged TCR beta genes. Amplified TCR beta libraries were sequenced as 87-base-pair reads on the Illumina HiSeq System. Per the original workflow: A later analysis tallied tens of millions of unique TCR beta chains across the 700 or so repertoires, and 10 million to 11 million of those chains were shared by two or more donors. To remove PCR and sequencing errors, raw reads were error-corrected and collapsed into unique sequences using a nearest-neighbor algorithm that merged closely related sequences. To assign V, D and J gene segments, CDR3 sequences were aligned to IMGT reference sequences. For a sequence to be retained, at least a six-nucleotide match to both a V gene segment and a J gene segment was required. A rearrangement was called productive if the CDR3 had no stop codons and remained in frame with V and J, and every other rearrangement was called non-productive. CDR3 was defined by IMGT convention, running from the second conserved V-encoded cysteine to the conserved J-encoded phenylalanine. The earlier analysis of approximately 590 of the donors excluded any sequence lacking an unambiguous match to a single V gene segment. In an earlier analysis of about 590 of the donors, a V segment was called functional when productive rearrangements were above 56.7%, and segregating when the standard deviation between donors exceeded 5%. A statistical classification framework was developed to diagnose cytomegalovirus status using the catalog of TCR beta chain sequences. In a later analysis, V and J genes were assigned by comparing TCR nucleotide sequences against IMGT/GENE-DB human TR gene sequences. In a later analysis, CDR3 sequences and most-parsimonious VDJ recombination scenarios were assigned using the TCRdist pipeline. A later analysis defined each TCR beta chain by its CDR3 amino acid sequence plus V-gene family, and excluded reads lacking a unique V-gene family. To address suspected cross-contamination and a sequencing artifact, a later analysis removed approximately 600 highly shared, low-generation-probability nucleotide sequences. For each public chain, a later analysis derived a clonal expansion index from normalized ranks of inferred template counts within each repertoire. Generation probabilities in a later analysis came from a VDJ recombination model fitted to out-of-frame rearrangements, and those results were checked against IGoR. A later analysis scored TCR-TCR, TCR-HLA and TCR-CMV co-occurrence with hypergeometric tests, applying a repertoire-size bias correction to TCR pairs. To estimate false discovery rates, a later analysis permuted the HLA or CMV assignments 20 times. In a later analysis, co-occurring TCRs were grouped with DBSCAN, and TCRdist sequence similarity was added when clustering was performed within HLA-allele-positive subsets. Co-occurrence clustering excluded repertoires with fewer than 30,000 or more than 120,000 public chains, plus five with anomalous nucleotide sharing. TCRdb retrieved this table from immuneACCESS and kept in-frame rearrangements only. Not all clones are present; in checked studies, unresolved V genes account for under half, and no reason is known for the remainder. The V and J calls and the clone size are those of that table, but D and trimming were determined from the DNA. The sample table on file contains fewer than 45,000 clones. The ten largest make up under 2% of the sample.

The cohort was made up of approximately 700 healthy bone marrow donors. At the time of sampling, all cohort members were nominally healthy, though unrecorded immune exposures were likely present. The donor was CMV seronegative and was included in the group of around 320 seronegative cohort members. A peripheral blood sample was provided by each donor, and peripheral blood mononuclear cells were used for TCR beta sequencing. Genomic DNA was extracted from the blood cell samples with the Qiagen DNeasy Blood Extraction Kit. Sequenced: PBMCs. The TCR was taken from a young woman in good health and CMV-seronegative. The rearrangement joined TRBV4-2 to TRBJ1-2; TRBD1 matches 8 bases in the middle. The CDR3 amino acid sequence is: CASSQDLVRGRGIYGYTF. The nucleotide sequence is given as TGTGCCAGCAGCCAAGATTTGGTCAGGGGGCGAGGGATTTATGGCTACACCTTC.